These 14 T cell receptor beta chains came from one sample sequenced in a study of T-cell memory formation after mild COVID-19. TCRdb re-called the 5' RACE reads through MiXCR, storing one row per CDR3 protein. The sample holds 40,000 or so distinct CDR3 sequences, roughly 7% seen once. The sequenced sample consisted of PBMCs or a T cell subset sorted from them (not recorded which). The source of these receptors is an adult who had mild COVID-19 (a few samples of this study predate the infection). Cell type and time point are not known.

The DNA of the CDR3 is TGCGCCAGCAGCCCTTACGCGGGCGGGGGGGCCGTTGATGGCGGGGAGCTGTTTTTT. It is translated as CASSPYAGGGAVDGGELFF. The rearrangement uses TRBV4-1 and TRBJ2-2; TRBD2 aligns across 9 bases. The length of the CDR3 is 19 residues. Per germline, CDR1 MGHRA and CDR2 YSYEKL. The V gene end was trimmed by 4 bases and the J gene end by 7 bases; junction bases not matched to a gene: 19.

The chain recombines TRBV9 with TRBJ2-7; possibly TRBD1 for D (6 bases). Germline V CDR1 and CDR2: SGDLS, YYNGEE. The CDR3 is 15 amino acids. The V end was cut by 5 bases, the J end by 6 bases, with 21 bases between. CDR3 sequence (DNA): TGTGCCAGCAGTCGATTAGACAGGACCTCTGGCGAGCAGTACTTC. Translated: CASSRLDRTSGEQYF.

The chain links TRBV12-3 or TRBV12-4 to TRBJ2-5; TRBD2 agrees at 9 bases. V lost 6 bases, J lost 6 bases, and 2 bases stayed unmatched. This CDR3 contains 12 residues. The CDR3 coding sequence is TGTGCCAGCAGCGGACTAGCGAAGACCCAGTACTTC. It codes for CASSGLAKTQYF.

This clonotype occurred a few times. This chain links TRBV27 with TRBJ2-7; 8 bases align to TRBD2. With 6 bases clipped from V and 6 bases from J, the junction kept 10 bases outside the gene matches. This CDR3 comprises 14 residues. Per the germline V gene, CDR1 is MNHEY and CDR2 is SMNVEV (reference sequence). CDR3 nucleotide sequence: TGTGCCAGCAGCCTAAGCGGGAGCGTTACCGAGCAGTACTTC. Its protein product is CASSLSGSVTEQYF.

This clonotype was recorded many times. This sequence joins TRBV10-3 and TRBJ2-5; the D is unclear. Per germline, CDR1 ENHRY and CDR2 SYGVKD. The CDR3 is made up of 13 amino acids. V lost 6 bases to trimming and J lost 0 bases, with 8 bases between them. The chain's CDR3 is CAISLSNQETQYF. The CDR3 region has the DNA TGTGCCATCAGCTTATCGAACCAAGAGACCCAGTACTTC.

This clonotype was seen at least ten times. The rearrangement uses TRBV11-2 and TRBJ2-1; D not certain. Trimming pared 1 base from V and 5 bases from J, leaving 6 bases between. CDR3 length: 13 residues. Germline CDR1 is SGHAT and CDR2 is FQNNGV. DNA for the CDR3: TGTGCCAGCAGCTTAGGTCTTAACAATGAGCAGTTCTTC. The encoded protein is CASSLGLNNEQFF.

This clonotype came up a few times. This sequence joins TRBV18 and TRBJ1-2; D is uncertain. V lost 3 bases to trimming and J lost 8 bases, with 10 bases between them. Looked up from germline, CDR1 is KGHSH and CDR2 is LQKENI. The CDR3 spans 12 residues. This CDR3 is CASSPMEEGYTF. In DNA form, the CDR3 reads TGTGCCAGCTCACCCATGGAGGAGGGCTACACCTTC.

In this sample, this clonotype turned up a few times. This chain uses TRBV30 with TRBJ2-1; 13 bases are a match to TRBD2. The CDR3 extends over 16 amino acids. V dropped 3 bases and J dropped 0; count of bases not matched to a gene: 2. Germline assignment: CDR1 GTSNPN and CDR2 SVGIG (reference sequence). CDR3 sequence reads: CAWRGLAGVSYNEQFF. For the CDR3, the DNA is TGTGCCTGGAGAGGACTAGCGGGAGTCTCCTACAATGAGCAGTTCTTC. Supplemented by reference TRBV30 and TRBJ2-1, the full variable domain reads SQTIHQWPATLVQPVGSPLSLECTVEGTSNPNLYWYRQAAGRGLQLLFYSVGIGQISSEVPQNLSASRPQDRQFILSSKKLLLSDSGFYLCAWRGLAGVSYNEQFFGPGTRLTVL.

Many counts were recorded for this clonotype. CDR3 in DNA: TGTGCCAGCAGGGGTAGCTTGGAGACCCAGTACTTC. This translates into CASRGSLETQYF. This sequence joins TRBV12-3 or TRBV12-4 and TRBJ2-5; D is unresolved. The CDR3 totals 12 residues. V lost 6 bases, J lost 5 bases, and 10 bases lay in between.

The table lists this clonotype with a few counts. This chain links TRBV6-1 with TRBJ1-5; 7 nucleotides align to TRBD1. V gave up 6 bases and J gave up 2 bases; unmatched junction bases: 4. Germline V gene sequence: CDR1 MNHNS, CDR2 SASEGT. This CDR3 is 14 amino acids long. CDR3 nucleotides: TGTGCCAGCAGGGTCGACAGGGGCAATCAGCCCCAGCATTTT. Translating gives CASRVDRGNQPQHF.

This clonotype was detected a few times. The J gene is TRBJ2-1, the V gene TRBV7-8; 7 nucleotides match TRBD2. CDR1 is SGHVS and CDR2 is FQNEAQ in the germline V gene. CDR3 length equals 16 residues. V was clipped by 2 bases and J by 7 bases; unmatched bases: 11. CDR3 sequence (DNA): TGTGCCAGCAGCTTAACCTCGGCGGGGGTAGTTAATGAGCAGTTCTTC. It codes for CASSLTSAGVVNEQFF.

This clonotype has a count of ten or more. This sequence joins TRBV20-1 and TRBJ1-1; TRBD1 aligns across 7 bases. V lost 3 bases, J lost 0 bases, and 4 bases stayed unmatched. The germline gives CDR1 DFQATT, CDR2 SNEGSKA (reference sequence). There are 14 residues in the CDR3. The CDR3 here is CSASQGEMNTEAFF. DNA for the CDR3: TGCAGTGCTAGTCAGGGGGAAATGAACACTGAAGCTTTCTTT.

The chain couples TRBV5-1 to TRBJ2-7; D not resolved. Trimming cost V 4 bases and J 0 bases, with 11 bases left between them. CDR1 is SGHRS and CDR2 is YFSETQ in the germline V gene. This CDR3 contains 14 residues. The CDR3 is CASSREWSSYEQYF. The CDR3 nucleotides read TGCGCCAGCAGCAGAGAATGGAGCTCCTACGAGCAGTACTTC.

There are many counts of this clonotype. CDR3 sequence reads: CASSLLFGGADTQYF. The CDR3, as DNA: TGTGCCAGCAGCTTACTTTTTGGGGGCGCGGATACGCAGTATTTT. This chain connects TRBV7-9 to TRBJ2-3; D is possibly TRBD1 (6 bases). The length of the CDR3 is 15 residues. Per the germline V gene, CDR1 is SEHNR and CDR2 is FQNEAQ (reference sequence). The V gene lost 2 bases and the J gene lost 6 bases, with 15 bases spanning the gap.